The 18 T cell receptor beta chains below all came from one sample that was sequenced in a study of blood T cells in healthy people across ages. Then a second PCR, running roughly 6 to 11 cycles, was carried out with a sample-barcoded 5' primer and a J-beta primer mix. TCRdb re-called the 5' RACE reads through MiXCR, storing one row per CDR3 protein. The table includes hundreds of thousands of distinct CDR3 sequences, around 25% detected once. The same specimen was also included in a second study, on T cells of mothers and their children.

The sequenced sample consisted of blood. These receptors were obtained from a boy between 10 and 17 years old in good health.

The chain has TRBV10-3 and TRBJ2-5; 13 nucleotides agree with TRBD2. The CDR3 is 14 amino acids. Trimming took 7 bases from V and 11 from J; bases not matched to a gene: 10. Looked up from germline, CDR1 is ENHRY and CDR2 is SYGVKD. CDR3 region: CAINTGTSGEEQYF. The CDR3 DNA sequence: TGTGCCATCAACACCGGGACTAGCGGGGAAGAGCAGTACTTC.

This clonotype was seen a few times. V and J are TRBV12-3 or TRBV12-4 and TRBJ2-6; maybe TRBD2 (5 bases). The V gene lost 3 bases and the J gene lost 4 bases, with 13 bases spanning the gap. The CDR3 is made up of 16 amino acids. The CDR3 region is CASSFVPGMGANVLTF. CDR3 sequence (DNA): TGTGCCAGCAGTTTCGTACCGGGGATGGGGGCCAACGTCCTGACTTTC.

The J gene is TRBJ2-5, the V gene TRBV9; TRBD2 agrees at 12 bases. With V trimmed by 3 bases and J by 4 bases, 7 bases remained unmatched. Germline CDR1 is SGDLS and CDR2 is YYNGEE. CDR3 size: 16 residues. CDR3 region: CASSDPGLAGLETQYF. The DNA for the CDR3 is TGTGCCAGCAGCGACCCCGGACTAGCGGGATTAGAGACCCAGTACTTC.

There are a few counts of this clonotype. The chain carries TRBV29-1 and TRBJ2-5; D remains ambiguous. This CDR3 contains 13 residues. Germline assignment: CDR1 SQVTM and CDR2 ANQGSEA. Trimming took 2 bases from V and 11 from J, leaving 18 bases between them. The CDR3: CSVETRSKGEQYF. DNA of the CDR3: TGCAGCGTTGAAACGAGGTCAAAGGGTGAGCAGTACTTC.

The chain links TRBV28 to TRBJ2-7; no definite D call. The length of the CDR3 is 13 residues. Per the germline V gene, CDR1 is MDHEN and CDR2 is SYDVKM. Trimming pared 4 bases from V and 1 base from J, leaving 8 bases between. The CDR3 bases are TGTGCCAGCAGTTCCATGGGATCCTACGAGCAGTACTTC. Translation gives CASSSMGSYEQYF.

With regard to this clonotype: At one boundary the junction diverges from the germline segment, which might be a read error. The V and J genes are TRBV6-5 and TRBJ2-1; a possible D gene is TRBD1 (6 bases). CDR1 and CDR2 from the germline V gene are MNHEY and SVGAGI. CDR3 size: 11 residues. The CDR3 sequence: CASRLQGALYF. The CDR3 region has the DNA TGTGCCAGCAGGTTACAGGGAGCCTTGTACTTC.

This clonotype was observed a handful of times. The gene calls are TRBV29-1 and TRBJ2-5; TRBD1 matches 9 bases. The V gene end was trimmed by 6 bases and the J gene end by 5 bases; junction bases not matched to a gene: 7. Per germline, CDR1 SQVTM and CDR2 ANQGSEA. The CDR3 contains 13 residues. CDR3 nucleotides: TGCAGCGTCGGACAGGGGTCATGGGAGACCCAGTACTTC. It is translated as CSVGQGSWETQYF.

The sample holds a few counts of this clonotype. The chain has TRBV6-1 and TRBJ2-5, with TRBD2 matching 8 bases. Germline CDR1 MNHNS, CDR2 SASEGT. Trimming took 4 bases from V and 1 from J; bases not matched to a gene: 8. This CDR3 has 16 residues. This chain's CDR3 is CASSAQLAGFQETQYF. CDR3 sequence (DNA): TGTGCCAGCAGTGCGCAATTAGCGGGGTTCCAAGAGACCCAGTACTTC.

The chain is built from TRBV5-6 and TRBJ1-1; D remains ambiguous. CDR1 and CDR2 from the germline V gene are SGHDT and YYEEEE. Trimming removed 1 base at V and 4 bases at J, with 8 bases between. The CDR3 is 13 residues long. CDR3 bases: TGTGCCAGCAGCTTGCAGGTTACCACTGAAGCTTTCTTT. This translates into CASSLQVTTEAFF.

The chain recombines TRBV19 with TRBJ2-5; 7 bases agree with TRBD2. The J call is uncertain, as TRBJ2-7 better fits the DNA end. The CDR3 spans 13 residues. Germline-derived CDR1 and CDR2 are LNHDA and SQIVND (reference sequence). DNA for the CDR3: TGTGCCAGTAGTACTAGCGGTCCCTACGAGCAGTACTTC. Translating it yields CASSTSGPYEQYF.

This clonotype has just a few counts. The V and J genes are TRBV2 and TRBJ1-4, with D unresolved. This CDR3 has 11 residues. V gave up 6 bases and J gave up 7 bases, with 6 bases separating them. The germline V gene has CDR1 SNHLY and CDR2 FYNNEI. The CDR3 reads CASRAVEKLFF. The CDR3 DNA follows: TGTGCCAGCAGGGCGGTTGAAAAACTGTTTTTT.

The gene calls are TRBV9 and TRBJ1-2; possible D gene TRBD1, 5 bases. Germline loops: CDR1 SGDLS, CDR2 YYNGEE. V dropped 0 bases and J dropped 8 bases, with 17 bases sitting between them. CDR3 length: 15 residues. The CDR3: CASSVGSTGAVGYTF. CDR3 bases: TGTGCCAGCAGCGTAGGCTCAACTGGGGCAGTGGGCTACACCTTC.

This chain uses TRBV7-9 with TRBJ1-2; D gene unclear. V shed 5 bases and J shed 4 bases, with 20 bases lying between them. The CDR3 is 16 residues long. Germline CDR1 SEHNR, CDR2 FQNEAQ (reference sequence). The CDR3 here is CASSDWVSSGSYGYTF. CDR3 in DNA: TGTGCCAGCAGCGATTGGGTTTCAAGCGGGAGCTATGGCTACACCTTC. Variable domain in full (rest from reference TRBV7-9 and TRBJ1-2): DTGVSQNPRHKITKRGQNVTFRCDPISEHNRLYWYRQTLGQGPEFLTYFQNEAQLEKSRLLSDRFSAERPKGSFSTLEIQRTEQGDSAMYLCASSDWVSSGSYGYTFGSGTRLTVV.

This sequence joins TRBV7-9 and TRBJ2-7, with D possibly TRBD2 on 5 matching bases. This CDR3 region has 14 residues. The germline gives CDR1 SEHNR, CDR2 FQNEAQ (reference sequence). V shed 4 bases and J shed 4 bases, with 14 bases lying between them. In DNA form, the CDR3 reads TGTGCCAGCAGCTCTACTCTGGGCGGGTACGAGCAGTACTTC. It encodes CASSSTLGGYEQYF. The full variable domain, with the rest looked up from reference TRBV7-9 and TRBJ2-7, is DTGVSQNPRHKITKRGQNVTFRCDPISEHNRLYWYRQTLGQGPEFLTYFQNEAQLEKSRLLSDRFSAERPKGSFSTLEIQRTEQGDSAMYLCASSSTLGGYEQYFGPGTRLTVT.

V is TRBV6-5 and J is TRBJ1-6, with 7 bases lining up with TRBD1. In germline, CDR1 is MNHEY, CDR2 SVGAGI. Trimming removed 5 bases from V and 8 bases from J; junction bases left unmatched: 6. There are 14 residues in the CDR3. CDR3 nucleotide sequence: TGTGCCAGCAGTCTCGACAGGGTATATTCACCCCTCCACTTT. Residues: CASSLDRVYSPLHF.

The rearrangement uses TRBV24-1 and TRBJ2-1; D may be TRBD2 (5 bases). Between the trimmed V and J ends, which lost 1 base and 6 bases, there was a span of 15 bases. The CDR3 runs to 16 residues. Germline V gene lookup returns CDR1 KGHDR and CDR2 SFDVKD. CDR3 region: CATSDFPGGRSNEQFF. The CDR3, as DNA: TGTGCCACCAGTGATTTTCCCGGCGGGCGCTCCAATGAGCAGTTCTTC.

The chain joins TRBV6-5 to TRBJ2-7, with 8 bases that match TRBD1. The CDR3 runs to 13 residues. Germline CDR1 reads MNHEY; CDR2 reads SVGAGI. Losses at the gene ends were 2 bases for V and 6 bases for J; bases not matched to a gene: 3. CDR3 amino acids: CASSYADRAEQYF. CDR3 DNA: TGTGCCAGCAGTTACGCGGACAGGGCCGAGCAGTACTTC.

This sequence joins TRBV12-3 or TRBV12-4 and TRBJ2-7, with TRBD2 as a possible D gene (5 bases). The CDR3 runs to 13 residues. V was cut by 6 bases and J by 12 bases, with 21 bases left in between. CDR3 DNA sequence: TGTGCCAGCAGGCCCGGAGGAGCGGCCTTTTTGTACTTC. Translating it yields CASRPGGAAFLYF.